These 20 T cell receptor beta chains were sequenced from one sample in a study of OX40 agonist ivuxolimab in advanced cancers. TCRdb's table, derived via immunoSEQ multiplex PCR, lists solely in-frame clones and lacks some. The data show over 15,000 clones, 80% to 85% seen once. This material consisted of CD4+ or CD8+ T cells sorted from blood, taken in a trial of the OX40 agonist ivuxolimab. The source is an adult with an advanced solid tumor such as melanoma, head and neck, liver or kidney cancer.

The chain couples TRBV6-6 to TRBJ2-1; D perhaps matches TRBD1 (5 bases). Trimming cost V 0 bases and J 8 bases, with 8 bases left between them. Looked up from germline, CDR1 is MNHNY and CDR2 is SVGAGI (reference sequence). This CDR3 region has 13 residues. The CDR3 sequence: CASSYSTEDEQFF. In DNA, the CDR3 is TGTGCCAGCAGTTACTCGACAGAGGATGAGCAGTTCTTC.

In the case of this clone: Other DNA sequences in this specimen translate into the identical CDR3. V is TRBV9 and J is TRBJ2-2, with TRBD2 matching over 15 bases. The germline CDR1 and CDR2 sequences are SGDLS and YYNGEE. The CDR3 is 19 amino acids. The V segment lost 3 bases and the J segment 0 bases; nucleotides outside the gene matches: 6. Here the CDR3 reads CASSAPGLAGGTNTGELFF. The CDR3 bases are TGTGCCAGCAGCGCCCCGGGACTAGCGGGGGGAACGAACACCGGGGAGCTGTTTTTT.

The genes are TRBV6-5 and TRBJ2-3; D remains ambiguous. V gave up 6 bases and J gave up 0 bases, with 10 bases separating them. The CDR3 is 14 residues long. Germline lookup yields CDR1 MNHEY and CDR2 SVGAGI. CDR3 in amino acids: CASSPIQSTDTQYF. The CDR3 DNA reads as TGTGCCAGCAGCCCCATACAGAGCACAGATACGCAGTATTTT.

This clone has only a few counts. This chain links TRBV9 with TRBJ1-4; 7 bases align to TRBD1. The J segment lost 5 bases and the V segment lost 0 bases, leaving 4 bases of the junction unmatched. The CDR3 length is 15 residues. Germline loops: CDR1 SGDLS, CDR2 YYNGEE. The CDR3 DNA is TGTGCCAGCAGCGTAGAAGAGGGGGCGAATGAAAAACTGTTTTTT. Protein product: CASSVEEGANEKLFF. The whole variable domain, filled in from reference TRBV9 and TRBJ1-4, reads DSGVTQTPKHLITATGQRVTLRCSPRSGDLSVYWYQQSLDQGLQFLIQYYNGEERAKGNILERFSAQQFPDLHSELNLSSLELGDSALYFCASSVEEGANEKLFFGSGTQLSVL.

The rearrangement links TRBV28 to TRBJ1-4, with TRBD1 as a possible D gene (5 bases). The germline V gene has CDR1 MDHEN and CDR2 SYDVKM. The CDR3 sequence is 13 residues long. The V gene lost 5 bases and the J gene lost 8 bases, with 12 bases spanning the gap. The CDR3 spells CASSGAGLEKLFF. DNA of the CDR3: TGTGCCAGCAGTGGGGCAGGGTTAGAAAAACTGTTTTTT.

V usage is TRBV29-1 and J usage is TRBJ2-5, with D perhaps being TRBD1 or TRBD2 (6 bases each). CDR3 length: 12 amino acids. Per germline, CDR1 SQVTM and CDR2 ANQGSEA. V shed 4 bases and J shed 5 bases, with 11 bases lying between them. The CDR3: CSVAGAGETQYF. Written as DNA, the CDR3 is TGCAGCGTTGCGGGGGCAGGTGAGACCCAGTACTTC.

This sequence joins TRBV7-9 and TRBJ2-7; no reliable D call. This CDR3 spans 14 amino acids. The germline V gene has CDR1 SEHNR and CDR2 FQNEAQ (reference sequence). With 3 bases removed from V and 0 bases from J, the gap between germline ends came to 9 bases. The chain's CDR3 is CASSLGLSSYEQYF. DNA of the CDR3: TGTGCCAGCAGCTTGGGATTGAGCTCCTACGAGCAGTACTTC.

This clone was detected once. The chain combines TRBV6-1 with TRBJ2-7; D is unresolved. CDR3 length: 11 residues. CDR1 and CDR2 (germline): MNHNS, SASEGT. Trimming shortened V by 4 bases and J by 3 bases, and 4 bases separated the two germline ends. CDR3 sequence (DNA): TGTGCCAGCAGTGTAAACTACGAGCAGTACTTC. Translating it yields CASSVNYEQYF.

This chain connects TRBV7-9 to TRBJ1-3; D unclear. Trimming removed 5 bases from V and 0 bases from J, with 8 bases in between. CDR3 size: 14 residues. Germline lookup yields CDR1 SEHNR and CDR2 FQNEAQ (reference sequence). CDR3 coding DNA: TGTGCCAGCAGCCCGATGACCTCTGGAAACACCATATATTTT. Amino acid sequence: CASSPMTSGNTIYF.

This clone was seen once. The chain has TRBV6-5 and TRBJ2-2; 9 bases match TRBD2. Looked up from germline, CDR1 is MNHEY and CDR2 is SVGAGI. The length of the CDR3 is 15 residues. J was trimmed by 3 bases and V by 6 bases; bases with no gene match: 5. The DNA of the CDR3 is TGTGCCAGCAGCTTTAGCGGGGGATACACCGGGGAGCTGTTTTTT. Translation gives CASSFSGGYTGELFF.

The rearrangement links TRBV11-2 to TRBJ2-1, with 8 bases matching TRBD2. The CDR3 runs to 14 residues. V trimming: 2 bases; J trimming: 7 bases; junction bases outside the gene matches: 4. Per germline, CDR1 SGHAT and CDR2 FQNNGV. The CDR3 DNA follows: TGTGCCAGCAGCTTAAGGCGGGAGGTAAATGAGCAGTTCTTC. Encoded protein: CASSLRREVNEQFF.

The rearrangement joins TRBV9 to TRBJ2-3; D assignment may be TRBD1 or TRBD2 (6 bases each). The length of the CDR3 is 16 residues. Germline V gene sequence: CDR1 SGDLS, CDR2 YYNGEE. Between the trimmed V and J ends, which lost 2 bases and 2 bases, there was a span of 15 bases. The CDR3 sequence is CASSVEGGQSTDTQYF. The CDR3 DNA reads as TGTGCCAGCAGCGTTGAGGGAGGACAGTCCACAGATACGCAGTATTTT.

The rearrangement links TRBV28 to TRBJ2-7; TRBD2 aligns across 7 bases. This CDR3 has 14 amino acids. The germline CDR1 and CDR2 sequences are MDHEN and SYDVKM. Unmatched junction bases numbered 3, after V lost 2 bases and J lost 2 bases. CDR3 DNA: TGTGCCAGCAGTTTAGGGGCGGGAGCCTACGAGCAGTACTTC. Translating it yields CASSLGAGAYEQYF. Together with reference TRBV28 and TRBJ2-7, the CDR3 gives the full variable domain: DVKVTQSSRYLVKRTGEKVFLECVQDMDHENMFWYRQDPGLGLRLIYFSYDVKMKEKGDIPEGYSVSREKKERFSLILESASTNQTSMYLCASSLGAGAYEQYFGPGTRLTVT.

This chain joins TRBV4-3 and TRBJ2-6; D gene unclear. Germline-derived CDR1 and CDR2 are LGHNA and YSLEER. The CDR3 covers 16 residues. V shed 0 bases and J shed 0 bases, with 6 bases lying between them. The CDR3 reads CASSQEAASGANVLTF. Written as DNA, the CDR3 is TGCGCCAGCAGCCAAGAGGCAGCCTCTGGGGCCAACGTCCTGACTTTC.

This clone was detected only a few times. The chain employs TRBV11-2 and TRBJ2-5; 7 bases fit TRBD2. Germline CDR1 is SGHAT and CDR2 is FQNNGV. There are 17 residues in the CDR3. Germline trimming cut 1 base from V and 5 bases from J; bases unmatched to any gene: 13. CDR3 amino acids: CASSLGFGGGYEETQYF. The CDR3 coding sequence is TGTGCCAGCAGCTTAGGATTTGGGGGGGGATATGAGGAGACCCAGTACTTC.

The J gene is TRBJ2-1, the V gene TRBV7-2; 13 bases align to TRBD2. The V segment lost 4 bases and the J segment 6 bases; nucleotides outside the gene matches: 3. Germline V gives CDR1 SGHTA, CDR2 FQGNSA. The CDR3 runs to 15 residues. CDR3 amino acids: CASSWTSGSLNEQFF. The CDR3 region has the DNA TGTGCCAGCAGCTGGACTAGCGGGAGTCTCAATGAGCAGTTCTTC.

This chain connects TRBV7-9 to TRBJ2-7; tentatively, D is TRBD2 (5 bases). The CDR3 loop spans 13 amino acids. The V gene lost 8 bases and the J gene lost 2 bases, with 13 bases spanning the gap. Per germline, CDR1 SEHNR and CDR2 FQNEAQ (reference sequence). CDR3 nucleotide sequence: TGTGCCAGCGAAACGGATAGCGCCTACGAGCAGTACTTC. Its translation: CASETDSAYEQYF.

This rearrangement joins TRBV19 to TRBJ2-1; 12 nucleotides match TRBD2. Germline lookup yields CDR1 LNHDA and CDR2 SQIVND (reference sequence). The CDR3 spans 14 residues. V dropped 2 bases and J dropped 7; count of bases not matched to a gene: 0. As DNA, the CDR3 is TGTGCCAGTAGTATAACTAGCGGGAGGAATGAGCAGTTCTTC. Amino acid sequence: CASSITSGRNEQFF.

This rearrangement joins TRBV11-2 to TRBJ2-5; 7 bases map to TRBD1. CDR3 size: 15 residues. Germline CDR1 is SGHAT and CDR2 is FQNNGV. V lost 0 bases and J lost 4; bases outside the gene matches: 5. The chain's CDR3 is CASSLDLYRGETQYF. CDR3 in DNA: TGTGCCAGCAGCTTAGACCTGTACAGGGGAGAGACCCAGTACTTC.

J is TRBJ1-3 and V is TRBV9; TRBD1 aligns across 8 bases. The CDR3 has 17 amino acids. The V and J ends lost 0 bases and 2 bases, in that order; junction bases with no gene match: 7. The germline V gene has CDR1 SGDLS and CDR2 YYNGEE. For the CDR3, the DNA is TGTGCCAGCAGCGTAGGGACAGGGAGAGGTGCTGGAAACACCATATATTTT. Translating gives CASSVGTGRGAGNTIYF.